Below, 27 T cell receptor beta chains from the same sample are listed, as sequenced in a study of T cells after yellow fever vaccination. TCRdb re-derived calls from the 5' RACE reads in MiXCR, one entry per CDR3 protein. Counted here are 95,000 to 150,000 distinct CDR3 sequences, more than 6% occurring once; the ten biggest clones make up 2.5%. Specimen: CD4+ T cells sorted from PBMCs, collected roughly 10 days after the first yellow fever vaccination. The receptors here all came from a man younger than 30 who received the YFV17D yellow fever vaccine.

This clonotype was observed many times. J is TRBJ2-3 and V is TRBV13, with 10 bases fitting TRBD1. Trimming removed 5 bases from V and 3 bases from J; junction bases left unmatched: 2. The CDR3 sequence is 14 residues long. Per germline, CDR1 PRHDT and CDR2 FYEKMQ (reference sequence). Here the CDR3 DNA reads TGTGCCAGCAGCAGGGGACAGGGGACAGATACGCAGTATTTT. Its protein is CASSRGQGTDTQYF.

Ten or more counts support this clonotype. V and J are TRBV20-1 and TRBJ2-7, with 8 positions matching TRBD2. Germline V gene data show CDR1 as DFQATT and CDR2 as SNEGSKA (reference sequence). The CDR3 extends over 12 amino acids. The junction had 2 bases not matched to a gene; V was cut back by 6 bases and J by 1 base. DNA of the CDR3: TGCAGTGCAGGCGGGGGGTCCTACGAGCAGTACGTC. As protein: CSAGGGSYEQYV.

This clonotype was seen at least ten times. J is TRBJ1-5 and V is TRBV20-1; no definite D call. Deletions cut 0 bases from V and 0 bases from J, with 9 bases between. The CDR3 covers 15 residues. From germline, CDR1 is DFQATT and CDR2 SNEGSKA (reference sequence). The CDR3 is CSAREDPNSNQPQHF. The CDR3 DNA reads TGCAGTGCTAGAGAGGACCCCAATAGCAATCAGCCCCAGCATTTT.

This clonotype showed up just a few times. The J gene is TRBJ2-5, the V gene TRBV5-4; TRBD2 is a possible D gene (6 bases). Per germline, CDR1 SGHNT and CDR2 YYREEE (reference sequence). CDR3 size: 14 residues. V lost 4 bases and J lost 2, with 12 bases in between. The CDR3 protein is CASSRVGRQETQYF. The CDR3 DNA follows: TGTGCCAGCAGCAGAGTGGGGAGGCAAGAGACCCAGTACTTC.

This clonotype was recorded at least ten times. The chain recombines TRBV6-5 with TRBJ2-1; D gene ambiguous. Trimming left V 0 bases short and J 15 bases short, with 18 bases between. CDR1 and CDR2 (germline): MNHEY, SVGAGI. CDR3 size: 14 residues. Here the CDR3 DNA reads TGTGCCAGCAGTTACTCGATCGGCGGACCCCGGGCGTTCTTC. Translating gives CASSYSIGGPRAFF.

This clonotype was counted between two and nine times. V and J are TRBV20-1 and TRBJ2-3; 11 nucleotides align to TRBD2. This CDR3 is built from 16 residues. V was pared by 5 bases and J by 5 bases, with 12 bases of the junction left unmatched. The germline gives CDR1 DFQATT, CDR2 SNEGSKA (reference sequence). CDR3 in DNA: TGCAGTGCTCCCCAACTAGCGGGGGCTGGGGTAGATACGCAGTATTTT. Its protein is CSAPQLAGAGVDTQYF.

This clonotype was observed many times. The V and J genes are TRBV6-2 or TRBV6-3 and TRBJ2-3; D is ambiguous. V lost 2 bases, J lost 5 bases, and 5 bases lay in between. Germline V gene lookup returns CDR1 MNHEY and CDR2 SVGEGT. There are 12 residues in the CDR3. The CDR3 is CASSYREDTQYF. DNA of the CDR3: TGTGCCAGCAGTTACAGGGAAGATACGCAGTATTTT.

There are a few counts of this clonotype. The chain couples TRBV5-1 to TRBJ2-3; D may correspond to TRBD1 or TRBD2 (6 bases each). V lost 1 base to trimming and J lost 6 bases, with 15 bases between them. This CDR3 comprises 15 residues. Germline V gene data show CDR1 as SGHRS and CDR2 as YFSETQ. CDR3 sequence: CASSLRLGGWDTQYF. CDR3 DNA sequence: TGCGCCAGCAGCTTGAGATTGGGGGGCTGGGATACGCAGTATTTT. Complete variable domain (other parts from reference TRBV5-1 and TRBJ2-3): KAGVTQTPRYLIKTRGQQVTLSCSPISGHRSVSWYQQTPGQGLQFLFEYFSETQRNKGNFPGRFSGRQFSNSRSEMNVSTLELGDSALYLCASSLRLGGWDTQYFGPGTRLTVL.

Ten or more counts support this clonotype. J is TRBJ2-1 and V is TRBV19; D is uncertain. V lost 3 bases, J lost 7 bases, and 4 bases lay in between. The CDR3 runs 11 residues. Germline lookup yields CDR1 LNHDA and CDR2 SQIVND (reference sequence). The CDR3 here is CASSMTNEQFF. The CDR3 DNA reads TGTGCCAGTAGTATGACGAATGAGCAGTTCTTC.

In its sample, this clonotype was seen a few times. This sequence joins TRBV3-1 and TRBJ1-3; the match to TRBD1 covers 10 bases. CDR1 is LGHDT, CDR2 YNNKEL, per germline (reference sequence). Trimming cost V 1 base and J 2 bases; bases outside gene matches: 2. This CDR3 has 16 residues. CDR3 amino acids: CASSQAGTGAGNTIYF. The CDR3 coding sequence is TGTGCCAGCAGCCAAGCGGGGACAGGGGCTGGAAACACCATATATTTT.

This clonotype was counted between two and nine times. A much larger clone lies a single base off, so this may be a read error. J is TRBJ2-3 and V is TRBV7-9; D call uncertain. The length of the CDR3 is 16 residues. CDR1 is SEHNR, CDR2 FQNEAQ, per germline (reference sequence). V was clipped by 7 bases and J by 1 base, with 18 bases between them. The CDR3 DNA follows: TGTGCCAGCACCACACTTCAGGTGGCCGGCACAGATACGCAGTATTTT. This translates into CASTTLQVAGTDTQYF. Looking up the rest from reference TRBV7-9 and TRBJ2-3 gives the full variable domain: DTGVSQNPRHKITKRGQNVTFRCDPISEHNRLYWYRQTLGQGPEFLTYFQNEAQLEKSRLLSDRFSAERPKGSFSTLEIQRTEQGDSAMYLCASTTLQVAGTDTQYFGPGTRLTVL.

The rearrangement links TRBV11-2 to TRBJ2-5; tentatively, D is TRBD2 (6 bases). CDR1 and CDR2 from the germline V gene are SGHAT and FQNNGV. The V end was cut by 1 base, the J end by 4 bases, with 16 bases between. The CDR3 loop spans 16 amino acids. DNA for the CDR3: TGTGCCAGCAGCTTAGCCCGGGGGTCGCCGGTAGAGACCCAGTACTTC. The encoded protein is CASSLARGSPVETQYF.

This clonotype has a count of ten or more. The chain employs TRBV11-2 and TRBJ1-6, with D possibly being TRBD1 (5 bases). Germline-derived CDR1 and CDR2 are SGHAT and FQNNGV. The length of the CDR3 is 16 residues. V lost 4 bases, J lost 3 bases, and 13 bases lay in between. CDR3 amino acids: CASSYAGDRYNSPLHF. CDR3 DNA: TGTGCCAGCAGCTATGCTGGGGACCGCTATAATTCACCCCTCCACTTT.

This clonotype was recorded many times. The V call is TRBV4-2, the J call TRBJ1-4; D gene unclear. The V end lost 0 bases, the J end lost 5 bases, and 4 bases lay between the germline ends. The V gene's germline CDR1 is LGHNA and CDR2 YNFKEQ. The CDR3 has 13 residues. This CDR3 reads CASSQDRNEKLFF. The CDR3 DNA follows: TGTGCCAGCAGCCAAGACAGAAATGAAAAACTGTTTTTT.

This clonotype was counted between two and nine times. The chain couples TRBV20-1 to TRBJ2-3; 9 positions agree with TRBD1. The CDR3 contains 15 residues. The junction had 5 bases not matched to a gene; V was cut back by 2 bases and J by 2 bases. CDR1 DFQATT and CDR2 SNEGSKA come from the germline V gene (reference sequence). This chain's CDR3 is CSARSTGGLTDTQYF. The CDR3 nucleotides are TGCAGTGCTAGATCCACAGGGGGCCTCACAGATACGCAGTATTTT.

In this sample, this clonotype turned up many times. The chain carries TRBV4-3 and TRBJ2-7, with D unclear. Germline CDR1 and CDR2: LGHNA and YSLEER. CDR3 size: 16 residues. Trimming removed 0 bases at V and 1 base at J, with 13 bases between. The CDR3 is CASSQEVVASSYEQYF. The CDR3 coding sequence is TGCGCCAGCAGCCAAGAGGTCGTTGCGTCTTCCTACGAGCAGTACTTC.

This clonotype has a count of ten or more. The chain joins TRBV18 to TRBJ2-7; TRBD1 matches 11 bases. With 1 base clipped from V and 7 bases from J, the junction kept 6 bases outside the gene matches. Germline assignment: CDR1 KGHSH and CDR2 LQKENI. This CDR3 comprises 15 residues. For the CDR3, the DNA is TGTGCCAGCTCACCACGGGGGACAGGGGGTAGAGAGCAGTACTTC. It codes for CASSPRGTGGREQYF.

The chain joins TRBV5-5 to TRBJ2-7; D remains ambiguous. Trimming stripped 9 bases from V and 3 bases from J, with 16 bases between. There are 13 residues in the CDR3. Germline V lookup: CDR1 SGHKS, CDR2 YYEKEE (reference sequence). Here the CDR3 reads CAMGPRLRYEQYV. CDR3 bases: TGTGCCATGGGCCCCCGGCTCCGCTACGAGCAGTACGTC.

The sample holds many counts of this clonotype. V and J are TRBV28 and TRBJ1-6; D remains ambiguous. V was clipped by 10 bases and J by 6 bases, with 16 bases between them. The CDR3 sequence is 14 residues long. Germline V gives CDR1 MDHEN, CDR2 SYDVKM. The CDR3: CATLPGQSNSPLHF. CDR3 nucleotides: TGTGCCACCCTACCCGGGCAGTCTAATTCACCCCTCCACTTT.

This clonotype was picked up many times. V and J are TRBV6-1 and TRBJ2-3; maybe TRBD2 (5 bases). The CDR3 loop spans 16 amino acids. Germline CDR1 is MNHNS and CDR2 is SASEGT. Trimming left V 3 bases short and J 4 bases short, with 17 bases between. The CDR3 reads CASSDVRGFRADTQYF. Here the CDR3 DNA reads TGTGCCAGCAGTGACGTACGCGGGTTTAGGGCAGATACGCAGTATTTT.

On this clonotype: Possible read error: a much larger clone is one base away. This chain links TRBV24-1 with TRBJ2-5, with 9 bases identical to TRBD2. This CDR3 is built from 15 residues. Germline values: CDR1 KGHDR, CDR2 SFDVKD. The J segment lost 4 bases and the V segment lost 2 bases, leaving 4 bases of the junction unmatched. The CDR3 DNA follows: TGTGCCACCAGTGATTCCGCGACTAGCGGAGAGACCCAGTACTTC. This encodes CATSDSATSGETQYF.

This clonotype was seen ten or more times. Written as DNA, the CDR3 is TGTGCCACCAGCGCCCCGGAACCAAAGACGGCCGGGGAGCTGTTTTTT. It specifies CATSAPEPKTAGELFF. This chain connects TRBV15 to TRBJ2-2; D remains unclear. Germline V lookup: CDR1 LNHNV, CDR2 YYDKDF (reference sequence). Trimming stripped 5 bases from V and 6 bases from J, with 19 bases between. This CDR3 region has 16 residues.

This clonotype was seen at least ten times. The rearrangement links TRBV5-4 to TRBJ2-5; 9 bases agree with TRBD1. Germline lookup yields CDR1 SGHNT and CDR2 YYREEE (reference sequence). The CDR3 is 14 residues long. V dropped 2 bases and J dropped 5; count of bases not matched to a gene: 4. Here the CDR3 DNA reads TGTGCCAGCAGCTTACAGGGGGCGCTGGAGACCCAGTACTTC. It codes for CASSLQGALETQYF.

The CDR3 sequence: CASSSSWAGNTGELFF. CDR3 in DNA: TGTGCCAGCAGCTCCAGCTGGGCCGGTAACACCGGGGAGCTGTTTTTT. The V and J genes are TRBV9 and TRBJ2-2, with D unresolved. V lost 4 bases, J lost 2 bases, and 15 bases lay in between. The CDR3 runs to 16 residues. Germline CDR1 is SGDLS and CDR2 is YYNGEE.

This clonotype was recorded many times. The chain is built from TRBV19 and TRBJ2-7; D is perhaps TRBD2 (5 bases). Trimming stripped 5 bases from V and 1 base from J, with 9 bases between. CDR3 size: 13 residues. CDR1 and CDR2 (germline): LNHDA, SQIVND (reference sequence). The chain's CDR3 is CASSRTVSYEQYF. The CDR3 DNA follows: TGTGCCAGTAGTCGGACTGTTTCCTACGAGCAGTACTTC.

CDR3 loop: CASSLGVGLGQPQHF. CDR3 nucleotide sequence: TGTGCCAGCAGCTTGGGTGTAGGGCTCGGCCAGCCCCAGCATTTT. The chain is built from TRBV7-2 and TRBJ1-5; D not resolved. Germline-derived CDR1 and CDR2 are SGHTA and FQGNSA. CDR3 length: 15 residues. Trimming removed 3 bases at V and 7 bases at J, with 16 bases between.

This clonotype occurred many times. V usage is TRBV20-1 and J usage is TRBJ1-1; unclear D gene. CDR1 DFQATT and CDR2 SNEGSKA come from the germline V gene (reference sequence). The CDR3 is 14 amino acids. The V end lost 6 bases, the J end lost 1 base, and 15 bases lay between the germline ends. This CDR3 reads CSAQNRAGNTEAFF. CDR3 nucleotide sequence: TGCAGTGCCCAAAACCGGGCAGGGAACACTGAAGCTTTCTTT.